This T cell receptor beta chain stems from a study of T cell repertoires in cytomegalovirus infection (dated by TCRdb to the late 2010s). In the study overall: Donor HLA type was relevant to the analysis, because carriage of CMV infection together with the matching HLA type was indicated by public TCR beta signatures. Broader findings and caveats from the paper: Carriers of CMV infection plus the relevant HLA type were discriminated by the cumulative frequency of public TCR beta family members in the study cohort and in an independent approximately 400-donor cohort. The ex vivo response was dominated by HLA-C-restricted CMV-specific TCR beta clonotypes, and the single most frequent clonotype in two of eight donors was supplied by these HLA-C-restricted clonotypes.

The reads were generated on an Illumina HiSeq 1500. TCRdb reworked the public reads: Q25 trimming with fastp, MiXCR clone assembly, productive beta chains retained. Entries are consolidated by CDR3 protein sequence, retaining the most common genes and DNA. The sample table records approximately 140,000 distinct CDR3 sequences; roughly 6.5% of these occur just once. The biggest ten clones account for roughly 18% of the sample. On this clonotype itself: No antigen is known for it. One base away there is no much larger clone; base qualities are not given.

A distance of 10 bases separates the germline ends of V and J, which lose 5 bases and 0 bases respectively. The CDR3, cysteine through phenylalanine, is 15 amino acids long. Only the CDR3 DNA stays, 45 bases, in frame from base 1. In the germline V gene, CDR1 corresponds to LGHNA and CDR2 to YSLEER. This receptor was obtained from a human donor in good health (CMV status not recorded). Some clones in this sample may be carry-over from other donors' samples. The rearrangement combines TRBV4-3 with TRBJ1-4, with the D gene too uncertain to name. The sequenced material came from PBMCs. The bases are TGCGCCAGCAGCAGACAATTCTCAACTAATGAAAAACTGTTTTTT. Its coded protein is CASSRQFSTNEKLFF.